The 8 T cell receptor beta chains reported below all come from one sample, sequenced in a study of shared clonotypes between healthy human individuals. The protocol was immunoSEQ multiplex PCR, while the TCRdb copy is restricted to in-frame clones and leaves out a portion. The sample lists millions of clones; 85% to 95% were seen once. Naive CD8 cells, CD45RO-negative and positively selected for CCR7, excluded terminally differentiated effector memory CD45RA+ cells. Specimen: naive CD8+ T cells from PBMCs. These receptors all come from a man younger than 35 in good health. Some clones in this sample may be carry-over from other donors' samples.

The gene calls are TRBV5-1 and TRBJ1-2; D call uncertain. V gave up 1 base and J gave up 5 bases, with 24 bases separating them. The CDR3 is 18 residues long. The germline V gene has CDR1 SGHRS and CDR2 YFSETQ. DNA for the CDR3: TGCGCCAGCAGCTTGACCCCAGCCGCCGGGGTTTCTCGGTATGGCTACACCTTC. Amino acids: CASSLTPAAGVSRYGYTF. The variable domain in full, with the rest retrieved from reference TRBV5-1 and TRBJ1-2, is KAGVTQTPRYLIKTRGQQVTLSCSPISGHRSVSWYQQTPGQGLQFLFEYFSETQRNKGNFPGRFSGRQFSNSRSEMNVSTLELGDSALYLCASSLTPAAGVSRYGYTFGSGTRLTVV.

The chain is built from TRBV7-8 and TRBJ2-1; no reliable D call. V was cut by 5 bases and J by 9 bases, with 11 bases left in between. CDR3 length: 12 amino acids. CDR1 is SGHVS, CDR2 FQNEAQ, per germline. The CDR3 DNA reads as TGTGCCAGCAGCCCTCCGATCCTTGAGCAGTTCTTC. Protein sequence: CASSPPILEQFF.

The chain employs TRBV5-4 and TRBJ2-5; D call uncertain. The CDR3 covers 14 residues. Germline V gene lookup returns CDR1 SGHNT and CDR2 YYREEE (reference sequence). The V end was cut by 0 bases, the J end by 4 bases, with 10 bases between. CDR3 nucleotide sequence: TGTGCCAGCAGCTTGGCCCAGGAAGCAGAGACCCAGTACTTC. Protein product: CASSLAQEAETQYF.

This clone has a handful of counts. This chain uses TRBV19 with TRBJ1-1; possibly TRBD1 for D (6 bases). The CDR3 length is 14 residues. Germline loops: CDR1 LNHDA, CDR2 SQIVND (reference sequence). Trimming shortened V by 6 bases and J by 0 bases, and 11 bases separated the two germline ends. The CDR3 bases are TGTGCCAGTAGGGCCGGGACATTGAACACTGAAGCTTTCTTT. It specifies CASRAGTLNTEAFF.

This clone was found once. CDR3 sequence reads: CATSRPDRGSQETQYF. CDR3 nucleotides: TGTGCCACCAGCAGACCAGACAGGGGGTCGCAAGAGACCCAGTACTTC. This rearrangement joins TRBV15 to TRBJ2-5; 9 nucleotides match TRBD1. J was trimmed by 2 bases and V by 2 bases; bases with no gene match: 6. The germline V gene has CDR1 LNHNV and CDR2 YYDKDF (reference sequence). The CDR3 has 16 residues.

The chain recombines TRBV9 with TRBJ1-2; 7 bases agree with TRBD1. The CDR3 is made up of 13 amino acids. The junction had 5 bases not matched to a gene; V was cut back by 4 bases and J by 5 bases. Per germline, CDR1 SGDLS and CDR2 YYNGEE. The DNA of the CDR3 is TGTGCCAGCAGCAAGGGACAGTATTATGGCTACACCTTC. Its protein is CASSKGQYYGYTF. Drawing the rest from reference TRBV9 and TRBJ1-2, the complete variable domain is DSGVTQTPKHLITATGQRVTLRCSPRSGDLSVYWYQQSLDQGLQFLIQYYNGEERAKGNILERFSAQQFPDLHSELNLSSLELGDSALYFCASSKGQYYGYTFGSGTRLTVV.

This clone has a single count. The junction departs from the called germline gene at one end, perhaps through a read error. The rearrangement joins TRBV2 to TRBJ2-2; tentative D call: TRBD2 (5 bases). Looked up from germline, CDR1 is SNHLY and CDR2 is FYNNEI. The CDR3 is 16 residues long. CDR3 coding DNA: TGTGCCAGCAGTGGGGAGTCAGGTGGGCCCACCGGAGAGCTGTTTTTT. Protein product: CASSGESGGPTGELFF.

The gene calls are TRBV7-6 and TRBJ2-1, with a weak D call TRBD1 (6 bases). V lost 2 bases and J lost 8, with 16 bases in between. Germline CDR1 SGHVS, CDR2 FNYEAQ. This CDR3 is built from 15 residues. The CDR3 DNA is TGTGCCAGCAGCTTATTGGCGACAGGTTCCGATGAGCAGTTCTTC. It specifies CASSLLATGSDEQFF.